This entry lists 3 T cell receptor beta chains sequenced from one sample in a study of tumor-infiltrating lymphocytes in primary liver carcinoma. Co-extraction yielded RNA and DNA from around 20-30 mg of unsorted bulk tissue. Starting from 500 ng of total RNA, TCR beta cDNA was produced with a primer in the constant region. For TCR beta, libraries were produced by three nested multiplex PCR rounds using slightly modified ARM-PCR. TRBV1-TRBV30 forward primers and a C-beta reverse primer were used in the first two PCR rounds, which each ran for approximately 11 cycles. TCRdb reprocessed the multiplex PCR reads with MiXCR, giving one entry per CDR3 protein. The data show about 70,000 distinct CDR3 sequences, approximately 70% seen once. The sequencing input was liver tumor tissue from sampling region 4. Subset given: tumor region T4, right-lateral pole. The receptors derive from a man aged 40-49 years with primary liver carcinoma and hepatitis B virus infection.

This clonotype came up once. The chain joins TRBV12-3 or TRBV12-4 to TRBJ2-7; 9 nucleotides line up with TRBD1. Trimming took 9 bases from V and 11 from J; bases not matched to a gene: 17. CDR3 length: 14 amino acids. The CDR3 region is CASSLGQGRETEYF. The CDR3 coding sequence is TGTGCCAGTAGCCTTGGACAGGGGAGAGAGACCGAGTACTTC.

The rearrangement joins TRBV10-3 to TRBJ2-3; TRBD2 might be the D (6 bases). The CDR3 is 14 residues long. Trimming shortened V by 2 bases and J by 8 bases, and 14 bases separated the two germline ends. CDR1 is ENHRY and CDR2 is SYGVKD in the germline V gene. Written as DNA, the CDR3 is TGTGCCATCAGTGAGGATAGCATGGGGGGTACGCAGTATTTT. Residues: CAISEDSMGGTQYF.

V gene TRBV11-2 combines with J gene TRBJ2-1; either TRBD1 or TRBD2 may supply D (5 bases each). The germline CDR1 and CDR2 sequences are SGHAT and FQNNGV. The CDR3 loop spans 22 amino acids. V lost 9 bases and J 2 bases, leaving 38 bases between the germline ends. CDR3 nucleotide sequence: TGTGCCAGTAGCCTCTCATACCGGGGTCCCGTGAAACAGGTTCGCCCCTACAATGAGCAGTTCTTC. Translated, it gives CASSLSYRGPVKQVRPYNEQFF.